The T cell receptor (beta chain) under discussion was sequenced for a study of cytotoxic CD8 clonotypes in ibrutinib-treated CLL. TCRdb's copy holds only in-frame clones and misses some; the assay was immunoSEQ multiplex PCR. In the table there are some 29,000 clones, roughly 69% of which are singletons. The length of the CDR3 is 16 residues. Trimming removed 4 bases from V and 1 base from J, with 13 bases in between. Germline CDR1 and CDR2: MNHNS and SASEGT. Concerning this clone: What it recognizes is unknown.

Study findings and constraints: Clonality grew at ibrutinib response; at progression, it decreased back toward baseline.

V usage is TRBV6-1 and J usage is TRBJ2-2; D assignment may be TRBD1 or TRBD2 (5 bases each). This clonotype was sampled from a human donor with chronic lymphocytic leukemia. This specimen was PBMCs, taken after 24 months of ibrutinib treatment. The CDR3 DNA follows: TGTGCCAGCAGTGGTGACCGGGGCATGAACACCGGGGAGCTGTTTTTT. As protein: CASSGDRGMNTGELFF.